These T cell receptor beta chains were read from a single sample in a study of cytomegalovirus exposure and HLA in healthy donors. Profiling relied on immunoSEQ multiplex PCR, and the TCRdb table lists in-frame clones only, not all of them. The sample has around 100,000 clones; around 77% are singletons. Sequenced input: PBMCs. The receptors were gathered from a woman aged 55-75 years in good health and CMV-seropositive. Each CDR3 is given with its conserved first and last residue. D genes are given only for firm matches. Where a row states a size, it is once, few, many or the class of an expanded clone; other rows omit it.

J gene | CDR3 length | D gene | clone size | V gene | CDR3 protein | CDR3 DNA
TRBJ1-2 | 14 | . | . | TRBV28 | CASSGAPGARDYTF | TGTGCCAGCAGTGGGGCCCCAGGGGCTCGGGACTACACCTTC
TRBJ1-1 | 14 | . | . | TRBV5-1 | CASSLRGQDTEAFF | TGCGCCAGCAGCTTGCGGGGTCAGGACACTGAAGCTTTCTTT
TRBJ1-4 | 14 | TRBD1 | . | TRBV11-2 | CASTPQGELGKLFF | TGTGCCAGCACCCCGCAGGGGGAATTGGGAAAACTGTTTTTT
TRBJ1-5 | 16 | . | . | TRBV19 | CASSRGAHYSNQPQHF | TGTGCCAGTAGCCGCGGGGCACATTATAGCAATCAGCCCCAGCATTTT
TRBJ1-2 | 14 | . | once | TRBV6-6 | CASTAGILDYGYTF | TGTGCCAGCACGGCAGGGATTCTTGACTATGGCTACACCTTC
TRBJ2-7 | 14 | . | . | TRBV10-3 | CAISLGQRPTKQYF | TGTGCCATCAGCCTGGGACAAAGACCTACGAAGCAGTACTTC
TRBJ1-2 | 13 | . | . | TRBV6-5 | CASAPGANYGYTF | TGTGCCAGCGCTCCGGGAGCTAACTATGGCTATACCTTC
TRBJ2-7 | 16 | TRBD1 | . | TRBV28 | CASSLTPGQESYEQYF | TGTGCCAGCAGCCTTACTCCGGGACAGGAATCCTACGAGCAGTACTTC
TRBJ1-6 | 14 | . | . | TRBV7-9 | CASSPQAFNSPLHF | TGTGCCAGCAGCCCCCAGGCGTTTAATTCACCCCTCCACTTT
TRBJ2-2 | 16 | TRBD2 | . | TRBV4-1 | CASSRGGLVAAGELFF | TGCGCCAGCAGCCGAGGGGGACTAGTTGCCGCCGGGGAGCTGTTTTTT
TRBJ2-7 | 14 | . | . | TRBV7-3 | CASSLGPGTYEQYF | TGTGCCAGCAGCTTAGGGCCCGGGACCTACGAGCAGTACTTC
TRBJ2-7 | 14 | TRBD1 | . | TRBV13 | CASSYGQGSYEQYF | TGTGCCAGCAGCTACGGACAGGGCTCCTACGAGCAGTACTTC
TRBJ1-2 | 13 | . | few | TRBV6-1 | CASSLEGSYGYTF | TGTGCCAGCAGTTTGGAGGGCAGCTATGGCTACACCTTC
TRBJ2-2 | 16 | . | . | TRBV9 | CASSENMGAKPGELFF | TGTGCCAGCAGCGAGAATATGGGGGCTAAGCCCGGGGAGCTGTTTTTT
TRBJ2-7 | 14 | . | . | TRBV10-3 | CAISDSGNPYEQYF | TGTGCCATCAGTGACTCAGGTAACCCCTACGAGCAGTACTTC
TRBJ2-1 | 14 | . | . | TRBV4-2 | CASSQDGTSNEQFF | TGTGCCAGCAGCCAAGATGGCACAAGCAATGAGCAGTTCTTC
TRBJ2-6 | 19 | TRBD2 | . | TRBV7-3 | CASSLEAGGPISGANVLTF | TGTGCCAGCAGCTTAGAAGCGGGAGGGCCTATCTCTGGGGCCAACGTCCTGACTTTC
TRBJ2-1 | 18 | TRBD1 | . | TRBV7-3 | CASSPTLDRGPSYNEQFF | TGTGCCAGCAGCCCTACATTAGACAGGGGGCCATCCTACAATGAGCAGTTCTTC
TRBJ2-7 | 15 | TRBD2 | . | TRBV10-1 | CASSAGTSGPYEQYF | TGCGCCAGCAGTGCCGGGACTAGCGGCCCCTACGAGCAGTACTTC
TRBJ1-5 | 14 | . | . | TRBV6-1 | CASRETGGGQPQHF | TGTGCCAGCAGGGAGACAGGAGGAGGTCAGCCCCAGCATTTT
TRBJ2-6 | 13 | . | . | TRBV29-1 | CSVSLQGANVLTF | TGCAGCGTTTCCCTACAGGGGGCCAACGTCCTGACTTTC
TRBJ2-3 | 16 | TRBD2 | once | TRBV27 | CASSLSGTSGTYTQYF | TGTGCCAGCAGTTTGTCCGGGACTAGCGGGACCTATACGCAGTATTTT
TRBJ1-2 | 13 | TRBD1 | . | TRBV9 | CASSALTGASYTF | TGTGCCAGCAGCGCGCTGACAGGGGCGAGCTACACCTTC
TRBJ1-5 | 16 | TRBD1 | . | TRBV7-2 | CASSFRPGGANQPQHF | TGTGCCAGCAGCTTCAGGCCAGGGGGAGCCAATCAGCCCCAGCATTTT